Following are 16 T cell receptor beta chains from one sample sequenced in a study of blood T cell repertoires in COVID-19 (dated by TCRdb to the early 2020s). The library was made by the immunoSEQ multiplex PCR assay. The table was pulled from immuneACCESS by TCRdb, which kept in-frame rearrangements only. Such tables lose some clones; where checked, under half of the loss comes from unresolved V genes, and the rest has no known cause. The sample includes 170,000 or so clones, with almost 85% observed a single time. The ten biggest clones cover around 14% of the sample. The specimen was peripheral blood. These receptors originate from a young man with active or convalescent COVID-19.

The rearrangement links TRBV19 to TRBJ1-2, with D unresolved. Germline lookup yields CDR1 LNHDA and CDR2 SQIVND (reference sequence). This CDR3 region has 11 residues. V lost 10 bases, J lost 5 bases, and 11 bases lay in between. The CDR3 spells CATSSEYGYTF. CDR3 DNA sequence: TGTGCCACCTCATCCGAGTATGGCTACACCTTC.

The chain uses TRBV2 and TRBJ1-1; the D gene is possibly TRBD1 (6 bases). The germline V and J ends were trimmed by 5 bases and 5 bases, with 9 bases remaining between them. Germline CDR1 reads SNHLY; CDR2 reads FYNNEI. The CDR3 extends over 12 amino acids. The CDR3 nucleotides are TGTGCCAGCAGTAAACAGGGAACTGAAGCTTTCTTT. Translation gives CASSKQGTEAFF.

This CDR3 is CASSLVPGGFTDTQYF. CDR3 nucleotides: TGTGCCAGCAGCTTAGTTCCGGGAGGCTTCACAGATACGCAGTATTTT. The genes are TRBV11-1 and TRBJ2-3, with 7 bases that match TRBD2. The CDR3 runs to 16 residues. The ends lost 1 base at V and 2 bases at J; junction bases unmatched: 6. CDR1 and CDR2 from the germline V gene are SGHAT and FQDESV (reference sequence).

This clone turned up a few times. This chain links TRBV25-1 with TRBJ1-1, with 12 bases matching TRBD1. V was clipped by 7 bases and J by 0 bases; unmatched bases: 12. The CDR3 sequence is 18 residues long. Germline CDR1 and CDR2: MGHDK and SYGVNS. The chain's CDR3 is CASTPHLGTGGMNTEAFF. For the CDR3, the DNA is TGTGCCAGCACCCCACACCTGGGGACAGGGGGCATGAACACTGAAGCTTTCTTT.

V and J are TRBV6-5 and TRBJ2-6, with 7 bases lining up with TRBD1. CDR3 size: 14 residues. Germline CDR1 MNHEY, CDR2 SVGAGI. V was pared by 6 bases and J by 4 bases, with 3 bases of the junction left unmatched. The CDR3 DNA follows: TGTGCCAGCAGAACAGGGGACGGGGCCAACGTCCTGACTTTC. Its protein is CASRTGDGANVLTF.

This clone was counted a few times. The chain couples TRBV28 to TRBJ1-5; D is undetermined. This CDR3 has 15 amino acids. V lost 7 bases to trimming and J lost 4 bases, with 17 bases between them. Germline-derived CDR1 and CDR2 are MDHEN and SYDVKM. CDR3 sequence reads: CASTPPATPNQPQHF. The CDR3 nucleotides read TGTGCCAGCACCCCCCCTGCGACACCTAATCAGCCCCAGCATTTT.

Of note for this clone: Other DNA sequences in the same sample also yield this CDR3. V is TRBV19 and J is TRBJ1-1; unclear D gene. CDR3 size: 12 residues. V lost 3 bases, J lost 1 base, and 3 bases lay in between. Germline loops: CDR1 LNHDA, CDR2 SQIVND (reference sequence). In DNA form, the CDR3 reads TGTGCCAGTAGTATTCAGAACACTGAAGCTTTCTTT. Amino acid sequence: CASSIQNTEAFF.

The gene calls are TRBV21-1 and TRBJ1-4. TRBV21-1 is a known pseudogene. This CDR3 has 11 amino acids. The CDR3 here is CASSYAEKLFF. CDR3 nucleotide sequence: TGTGCCAGCTCCTACGCTGAAAAACTGTTTTTT.

To note about this clone: The junction departs from germline at one end; a sequencing error may be responsible. CDR3 region: CASSIASGRRETQYF. In DNA, the CDR3 is TGTGCCAGCAGCATAGCTAGCGGGAGACGAGAGACCCAGTACTTC. The chain is built from TRBV7-2 and TRBJ2-5, with 10 bases matching TRBD2. CDR1 and CDR2 from the germline V gene are SGHTA and FQGNSA. This CDR3 has 15 amino acids.

This rearrangement joins TRBV19 to TRBJ1-5; D is perhaps TRBD1 (6 bases). The V end lost 3 bases, the J end lost 2 bases, and 8 bases lay between the germline ends. The CDR3 sequence is 14 residues long. Germline-derived CDR1 and CDR2 are LNHDA and SQIVND (reference sequence). CDR3 bases: TGTGCCAGTAGTATGGCAGGGGGCAATCAGCCCCAGCATTTT. It encodes CASSMAGGNQPQHF.

V and J are TRBV28 and TRBJ1-6, with D tentatively TRBD1 (6 bases). Trimming left V 6 bases short and J 2 bases short, with 8 bases between. Germline-derived CDR1 and CDR2 are MDHEN and SYDVKM. This CDR3 is built from 14 residues. CDR3 coding DNA: TGTGCCAGCAGCCGGACAGCCTATAATTCACCCCTCCACTTT. Protein product: CASSRTAYNSPLHF.

This clone was detected ten times or more. The sample carries other DNA sequences with the same CDR3. The rearrangement joins TRBV3-1 (or the pseudogene TRBV3-2) to TRBJ2-7; 8 bases are shared with TRBD1. Germline V gives CDR1 LGHDT, CDR2 YNNKEL (reference sequence). V lost 0 bases to trimming and J lost 4 bases; unmatched junction nucleotides: 11. The CDR3 spans 17 residues. The CDR3 region is CASSQDRWGTGGYEQYF. The DNA of the CDR3 is TGTGCCAGCAGCCAAGATAGATGGGGGACAGGCGGATACGAGCAGTACTTC.

The genes are TRBV6-5 and TRBJ1-2; D ambiguous. CDR1 is MNHEY and CDR2 is SVGAGI in the germline V gene. This CDR3 spans 13 amino acids. V dropped 7 bases and J dropped 1 base, with 10 bases sitting between them. Here the CDR3 reads CASIRESNYGYTF. Here the CDR3 DNA reads TGTGCCAGCATAAGGGAGAGTAACTATGGCTACACCTTC.

The gene calls are TRBV2 and TRBJ1-2, with 7 nucleotides matching TRBD1. The CDR3 extends over 12 amino acids. Germline values: CDR1 SNHLY, CDR2 FYNNEI. V was pared by 6 bases and J by 8 bases, with 6 bases of the junction left unmatched. The CDR3 protein is CASRQGPRGYTF. The CDR3 coding sequence is TGTGCCAGCAGACAGGGGCCGCGGGGCTACACCTTC.

This clone was counted once. V is TRBV19 and J is TRBJ1-2; D is possibly TRBD1 (6 bases). The V gene lost 4 bases and the J gene lost 2 bases, with 17 bases spanning the gap. The CDR3 is 16 amino acids. Germline assignment: CDR1 LNHDA and CDR2 SQIVND (reference sequence). CDR3 sequence (DNA): TGTGCCAGTAGTACTCCGACAGGCGATCTAAACTATGGCTACACCTTC. It is translated as CASSTPTGDLNYGYTF.

Concerning this clone itself: At one boundary the junction diverges from the germline segment, which might be a read error. The V gene is TRBV18, the J gene TRBJ2-1; TRBD2 matches 7 bases. Germline CDR1 and CDR2: KGHSH and LQKENI. The CDR3 has 14 amino acids. CDR3 protein: CTSSGGESYNEQFF. CDR3 DNA: TGTACCAGCTCTGGGGGGGAATCCTACAATGAGCAGTTCTTC.